The present T cell receptor (beta chain) was sequenced within a study of cytotoxic CD8 clonotypes in ibrutinib-treated CLL. Study as a whole: Outcomes included around 25 partial and 2 complete responses; after median roughly 66 months, 14 stayed remitted and roughly twelve progressed.

Some clones are missing from TCRdb's copy, which holds only in-frame ones; the method was immunoSEQ multiplex PCR. The sample gives roughly 60,000 clones, 71% of which show up once; around 43% is in the top ten. As for this clone: The antigen is not known.

Study-wide findings and caveats: Stable or contracted on treatment, public clonotypes were also uncommon. Measured clonality at baseline was greater than in age-matched healthy donors and tracked with circulating CD8+ T-cell counts.

Trimming removed 3 bases at V and 0 bases at J, with 13 bases between. CDR1 SGHDT and CDR2 YYEEEE come from the germline V gene. This CDR3 has 15 amino acids. V usage is TRBV5-6 and J usage is TRBJ2-7, with unresolved D. This clonotype was sampled from a human donor with chronic lymphocytic leukemia. This specimen consisted of PBMCs, obtained after 12 months of ibrutinib treatment. The CDR3 is CASSSVWNYSYEQYF. The CDR3 region has the DNA TGTGCCAGCAGCTCTGTGTGGAACTACTCCTACGAGCAGTACTTC.